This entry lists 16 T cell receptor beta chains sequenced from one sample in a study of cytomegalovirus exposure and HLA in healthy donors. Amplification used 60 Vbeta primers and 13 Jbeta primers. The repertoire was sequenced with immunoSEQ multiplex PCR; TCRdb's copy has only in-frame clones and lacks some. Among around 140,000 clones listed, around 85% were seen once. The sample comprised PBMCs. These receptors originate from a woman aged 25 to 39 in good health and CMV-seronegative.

CDR3 nucleotides: TGTGCCAGCACCCAACAGCCGCCCTACAATGAGCAGTTCTTC. Its protein is CASTQQPPYNEQFF. The chain recombines TRBV2 with TRBJ2-1; D is unclear. This CDR3 has 14 residues. Per germline, CDR1 SNHLY and CDR2 FYNNEI. V was pared by 7 bases and J by 2 bases, with 12 bases between.

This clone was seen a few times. Here the CDR3 DNA reads TGTGCTAGTGGCCGCCTAAGGGGGGAAGCTTTCTTT. This translates into CASGRLRGEAFF. The J gene is TRBJ1-1, the V gene TRBV12-5, with D maybe TRBD1 (6 bases). The CDR3 is made up of 12 amino acids. With 6 bases removed from V and 8 bases from J, the gap between germline ends came to 13 bases. In germline, CDR1 is LGHNT, CDR2 FRNRAP.

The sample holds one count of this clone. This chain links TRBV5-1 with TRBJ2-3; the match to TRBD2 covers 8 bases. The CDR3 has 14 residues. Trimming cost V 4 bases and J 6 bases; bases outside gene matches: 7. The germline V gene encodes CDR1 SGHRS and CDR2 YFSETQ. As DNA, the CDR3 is TGCGCCAGCAGCATGGCGGGGGGCTTGGATACGCAGTATTTT. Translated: CASSMAGGLDTQYF. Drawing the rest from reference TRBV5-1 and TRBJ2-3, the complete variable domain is KAGVTQTPRYLIKTRGQQVTLSCSPISGHRSVSWYQQTPGQGLQFLFEYFSETQRNKGNFPGRFSGRQFSNSRSEMNVSTLELGDSALYLCASSMAGGLDTQYFGPGTRLTVL.

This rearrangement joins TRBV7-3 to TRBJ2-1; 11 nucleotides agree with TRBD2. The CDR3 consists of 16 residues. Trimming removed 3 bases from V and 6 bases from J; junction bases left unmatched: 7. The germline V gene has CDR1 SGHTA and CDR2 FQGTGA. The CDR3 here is CASSFFSGRAGNEQFF. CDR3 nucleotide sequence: TGTGCCAGCAGCTTTTTTAGCGGGAGGGCCGGCAATGAGCAGTTCTTC.

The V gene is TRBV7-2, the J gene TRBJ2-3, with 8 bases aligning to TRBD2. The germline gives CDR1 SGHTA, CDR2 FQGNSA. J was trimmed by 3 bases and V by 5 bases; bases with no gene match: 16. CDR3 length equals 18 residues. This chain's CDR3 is CASSLSLPGGAGTDTQYF. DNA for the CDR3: TGTGCCAGCAGCCTCTCCTTACCGGGGGGGGCCGGGACAGATACGCAGTATTTT.

CDR3 coding DNA: TGTGCCTGGGATACGACAGGTCGCTACGAGCAGTACTTC. This encodes CAWDTTGRYEQYF. The chain uses TRBV30 and TRBJ2-7; D might be TRBD1 (6 bases). The germline V and J ends were trimmed by 5 bases and 3 bases, with 14 bases remaining between them. This CDR3 region has 13 residues. Germline assignment: CDR1 GTSNPN and CDR2 SVGIG (reference sequence).

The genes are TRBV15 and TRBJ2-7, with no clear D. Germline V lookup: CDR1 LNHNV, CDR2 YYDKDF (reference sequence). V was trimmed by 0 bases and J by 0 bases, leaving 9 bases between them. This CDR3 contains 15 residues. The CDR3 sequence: CATSRDQVVSYEQYF. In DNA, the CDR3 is TGTGCCACCAGCAGAGATCAGGTAGTCTCCTACGAGCAGTACTTC.

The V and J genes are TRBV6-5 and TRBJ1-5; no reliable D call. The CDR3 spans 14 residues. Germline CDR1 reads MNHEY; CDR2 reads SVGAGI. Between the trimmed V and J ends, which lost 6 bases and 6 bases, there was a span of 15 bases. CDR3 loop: CASRQIGEGQPQHF. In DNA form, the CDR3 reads TGTGCCAGCAGACAAATCGGGGAGGGTCAGCCCCAGCATTTT.

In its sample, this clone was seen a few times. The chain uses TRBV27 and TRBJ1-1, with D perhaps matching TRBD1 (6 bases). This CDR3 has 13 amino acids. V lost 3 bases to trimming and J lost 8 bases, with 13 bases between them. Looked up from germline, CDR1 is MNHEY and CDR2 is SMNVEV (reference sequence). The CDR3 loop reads CASSFSARGEAFF. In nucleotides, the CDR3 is TGTGCCAGCAGTTTCTCCGCCAGGGGAGAAGCTTTCTTT.

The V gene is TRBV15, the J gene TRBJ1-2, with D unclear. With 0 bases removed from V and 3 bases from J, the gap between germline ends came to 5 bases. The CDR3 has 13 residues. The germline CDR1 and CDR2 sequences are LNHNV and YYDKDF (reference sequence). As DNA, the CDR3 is TGTGCCACCAGCAGAGATCGGGACTATGGCTACACCTTC. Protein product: CATSRDRDYGYTF.

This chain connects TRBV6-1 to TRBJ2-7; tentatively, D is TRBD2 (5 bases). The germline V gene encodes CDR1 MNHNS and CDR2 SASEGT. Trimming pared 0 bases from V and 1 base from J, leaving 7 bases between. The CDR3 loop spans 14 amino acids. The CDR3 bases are TGTGCCAGCAGTGAAGCGGGGAGATCCTACGAGCAGTACTTC. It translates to CASSEAGRSYEQYF.

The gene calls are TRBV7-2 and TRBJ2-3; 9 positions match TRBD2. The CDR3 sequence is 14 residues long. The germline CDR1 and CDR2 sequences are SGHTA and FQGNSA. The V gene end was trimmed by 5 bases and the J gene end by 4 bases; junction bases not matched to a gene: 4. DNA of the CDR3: TGTGCCAGCAGCCCAGGCGGGGGGGCAGATACGCAGTATTTT. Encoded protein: CASSPGGGADTQYF. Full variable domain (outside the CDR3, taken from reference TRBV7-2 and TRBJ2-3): GAGVSQSPSNKVTEKGKDVELRCDPISGHTALYWYRQSLGQGLEFLIYFQGNSAPDKSGLPSDRFSAERTGGSVSTLTIQRTQQEDSAVYLCASSPGGGADTQYFGPGTRLTVL.

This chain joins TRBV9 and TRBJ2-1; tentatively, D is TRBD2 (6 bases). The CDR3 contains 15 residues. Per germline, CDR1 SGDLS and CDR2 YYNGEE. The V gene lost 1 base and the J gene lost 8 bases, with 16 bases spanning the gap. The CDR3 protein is CASSVNPGGMDEQFF. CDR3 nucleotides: TGTGCCAGCAGCGTAAACCCTGGGGGGATGGATGAGCAGTTCTTC.

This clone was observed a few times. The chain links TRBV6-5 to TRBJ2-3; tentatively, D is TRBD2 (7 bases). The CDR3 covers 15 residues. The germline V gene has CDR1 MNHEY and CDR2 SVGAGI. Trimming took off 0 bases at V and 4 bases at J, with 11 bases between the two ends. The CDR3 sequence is CASSYSAGASDTQYF. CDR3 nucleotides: TGTGCCAGCAGTTACTCGGCGGGGGCATCAGATACGCAGTATTTT.

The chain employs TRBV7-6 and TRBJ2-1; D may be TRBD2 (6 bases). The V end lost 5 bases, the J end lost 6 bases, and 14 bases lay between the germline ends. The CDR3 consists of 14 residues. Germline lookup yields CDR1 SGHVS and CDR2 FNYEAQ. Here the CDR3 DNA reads TGTGCCAGCAGCCCTCGGGTTAGCGGCAATGAGCAGTTCTTC. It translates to CASSPRVSGNEQFF. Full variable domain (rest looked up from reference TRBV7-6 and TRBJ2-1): GAGVSQSPRYKVTKRGQDVALRCDPISGHVSLYWYRQALGQGPEFLTYFNYEAQQDKSGLPNDRFSAERPEGSISTLTIQRTEQRDSAMYRCASSPRVSGNEQFFGPGTRLTVL.

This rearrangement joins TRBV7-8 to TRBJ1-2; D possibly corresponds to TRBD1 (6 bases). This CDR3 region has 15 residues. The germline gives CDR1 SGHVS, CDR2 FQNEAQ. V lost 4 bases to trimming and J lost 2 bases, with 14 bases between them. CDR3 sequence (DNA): TGTGCCAGCAGCTCGTACAGGGATGGGAACTATGGCTACACCTTC. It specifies CASSSYRDGNYGYTF.